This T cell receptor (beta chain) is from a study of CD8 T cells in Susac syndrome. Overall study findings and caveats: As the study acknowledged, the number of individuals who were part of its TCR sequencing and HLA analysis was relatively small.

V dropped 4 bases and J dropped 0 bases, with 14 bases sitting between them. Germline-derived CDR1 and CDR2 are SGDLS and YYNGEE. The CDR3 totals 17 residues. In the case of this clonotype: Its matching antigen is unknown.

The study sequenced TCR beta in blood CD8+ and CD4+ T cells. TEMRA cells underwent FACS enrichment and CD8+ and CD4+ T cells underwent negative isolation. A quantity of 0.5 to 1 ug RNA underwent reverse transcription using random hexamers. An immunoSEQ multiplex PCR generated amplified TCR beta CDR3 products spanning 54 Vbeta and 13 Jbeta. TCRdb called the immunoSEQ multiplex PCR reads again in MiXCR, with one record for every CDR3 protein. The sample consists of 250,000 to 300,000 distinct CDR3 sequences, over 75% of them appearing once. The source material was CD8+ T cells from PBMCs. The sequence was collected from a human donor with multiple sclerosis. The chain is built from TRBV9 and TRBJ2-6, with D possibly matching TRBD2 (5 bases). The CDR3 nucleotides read TGTGCCAGCAGCACGACCGGGAATCCCTCTGGGGCCAACGTCCTGACTTTC. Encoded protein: CASSTTGNPSGANVLTF.